In its sample, the clone carrying this T cell receptor (beta chain) was seen a few times. Its target is unknown. These data are taken from a study of identical twins. TCRdb re-analysed the 5' RACE reads in MiXCR, keeping a single row per CDR3 protein. The profile shows 1.5 million to 2 million distinct CDR3 sequences, more than 30% of them singletons. Study findings and constraints: With abundant cord blood beta clonotypes, insertions were fewer; memory repertoires showed no such pattern. Models predicted too little out-of-frame TCR alpha sharing in monozygotic twins.

There are 12 residues in the CDR3. Trimming removed 3 bases from V and 0 bases from J, with 4 bases in between. Germline V gene lookup returns CDR1 DFQATT and CDR2 SNEGSKA (reference sequence). The material sequenced was cord blood. This rearrangement joins TRBV20-1 to TRBJ2-3; D gene unclear. The sequence was obtained from a newborn girl in good health. The CDR3 spells CSARHSTDTQYF. The CDR3 nucleotides are TGCAGTGCTAGGCATAGCACAGATACGCAGTATTTT.